This TCR beta chain was profiled in a study of blood T cell repertoires in COVID-19. This CDR3 has 12 amino acids. Trimming shortened V by 5 bases and J by 4 bases, and 8 bases separated the two germline ends. Per the germline V gene, CDR1 is MDHEN and CDR2 is SYDVKM. For this clone: Other nucleotide sequences in the sample specify the same CDR3.

Clones were sequenced by immunoSEQ multiplex PCR, and TCRdb holds only the in-frame ones, with some missing. The sample carries tens of thousands of clones, around 80% recorded once. The material sequenced was peripheral blood. This TCR came from a woman aged 80 or over with active or convalescent COVID-19. The chain joins TRBV28 to TRBJ1-2; D unclear. CDR3 nucleotides: TGTGCCAGCAGTCCAGACATCTATGGCTACACCTTC. Protein sequence: CASSPDIYGYTF.